This T cell receptor beta chain was obtained from a study of T cell changes during pregnancy in multiple sclerosis (dated 2019 in TCRdb). In the study overall: The study looked at changes in the T cell repertoire across pregnancy in women with multiple sclerosis.

Measured from the cysteine to the phenylalanine, the CDR3 is 12 residues long. Only the CDR3 DNA stays, 36 bases, in frame from base 1. V is reduced by 5 bases and J by 5 bases, leaving a spacing of 10 bases between them. CDR1 and CDR2 are drawn from the germline V gene (reference sequence): SEHNR, FQNEAQ. Concerning this clone: This clone's antigen is unknown. Nothing much larger sits one base from this clone, and base qualities are not available.

The receptor library was made with the immunoSEQ multiplex PCR assay. TCRdb retrieved this table from immuneACCESS and kept in-frame rearrangements only. Not all clones are present; in checked studies, unresolved V genes account for under half, and no reason is known for the remainder. This sample gives tens of thousands of clones in total; approximately 92% of them show up just once. The ten largest clones add up to just over 2% of the sample. This TCR was sampled from a female donor with multiple sclerosis, enrolled in a pregnancy study. Recombination linked TRBV7-9 to TRBJ2-7; 6 matching bases give a weak D call of TRBD1. The sample here was peripheral blood, taken after pregnancy. The CDR3 protein: CASSHSGDEQYF. The nucleotides read TGTGCCAGCAGCCATTCAGGGGACGAGCAGTACTTC.